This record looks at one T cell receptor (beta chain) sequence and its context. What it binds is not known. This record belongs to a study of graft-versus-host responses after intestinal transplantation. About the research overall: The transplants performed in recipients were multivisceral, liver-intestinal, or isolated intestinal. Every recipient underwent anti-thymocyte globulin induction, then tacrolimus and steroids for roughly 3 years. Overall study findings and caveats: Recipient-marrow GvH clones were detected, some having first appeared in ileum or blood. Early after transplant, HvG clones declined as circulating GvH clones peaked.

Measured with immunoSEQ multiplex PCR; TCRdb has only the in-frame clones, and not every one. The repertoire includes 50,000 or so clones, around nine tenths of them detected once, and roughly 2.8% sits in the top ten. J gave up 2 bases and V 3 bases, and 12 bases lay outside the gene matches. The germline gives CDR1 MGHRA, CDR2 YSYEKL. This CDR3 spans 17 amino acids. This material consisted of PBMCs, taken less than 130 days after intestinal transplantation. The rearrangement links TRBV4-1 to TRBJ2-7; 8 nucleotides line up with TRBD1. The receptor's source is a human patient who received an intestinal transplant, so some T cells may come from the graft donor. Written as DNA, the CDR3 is TGCGCCAGCAGCCACGATATCAGGGGGCGTACCACCTACGAGCAGTACTTC. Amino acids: CASSHDIRGRTTYEQYF.